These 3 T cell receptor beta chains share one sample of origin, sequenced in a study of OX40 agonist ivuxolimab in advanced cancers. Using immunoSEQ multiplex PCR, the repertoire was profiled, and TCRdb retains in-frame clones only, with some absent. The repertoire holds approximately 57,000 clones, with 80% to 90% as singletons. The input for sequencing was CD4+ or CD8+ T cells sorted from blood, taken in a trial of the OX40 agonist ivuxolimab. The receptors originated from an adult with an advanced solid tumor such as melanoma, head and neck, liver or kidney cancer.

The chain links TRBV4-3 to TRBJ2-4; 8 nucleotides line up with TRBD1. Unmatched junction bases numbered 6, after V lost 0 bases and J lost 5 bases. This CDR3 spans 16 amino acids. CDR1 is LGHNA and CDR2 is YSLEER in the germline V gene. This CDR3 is CASSQEGGQGENIQYF. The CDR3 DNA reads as TGCGCCAGCAGCCAAGAGGGAGGACAGGGAGAAAACATTCAGTACTTC.

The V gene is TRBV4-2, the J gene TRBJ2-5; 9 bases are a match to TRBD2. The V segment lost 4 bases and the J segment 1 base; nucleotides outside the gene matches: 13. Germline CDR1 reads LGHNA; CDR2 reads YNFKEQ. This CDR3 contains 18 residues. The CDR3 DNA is TGTGCCAGCAGCCTCACATTAGATCGGACTAGCGCCCAAGAGACCCAGTACTTC. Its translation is CASSLTLDRTSAQETQYF.

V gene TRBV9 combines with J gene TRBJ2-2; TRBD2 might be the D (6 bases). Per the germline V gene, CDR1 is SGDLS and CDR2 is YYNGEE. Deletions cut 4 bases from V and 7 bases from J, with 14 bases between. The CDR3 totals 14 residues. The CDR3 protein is CASSLGLLNGELFF. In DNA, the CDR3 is TGTGCCAGCAGCTTGGGACTGCTTAACGGGGAGCTGTTTTTT.